In this sample, the clone carrying this T cell receptor beta chain turned up once. As yet, its antigen is unknown. This sample's treatment: approximately 18 received Ad26.COV2.S at low or high dose, single or two shots; about five received placebo; per-sample allocation not given. Each sample was drawn 63 days after the first injection (of vaccine or placebo). The data stem from a study of Ad26.COV2.S vaccination and SARS-CoV-2 variants. At the level of the study: Ad26.COV2.S, an intramuscular injection, was given once or twice 56 days apart. Study-wide results and limits: Researchers reported similar non-spike TCR breadth in vaccine and placebo recipients.

Clones were sequenced by immunoSEQ multiplex PCR, and TCRdb holds only the in-frame ones, with some missing. In the table there are around 320,000 clones, roughly 91% of which are singletons. The germline gives CDR1 SGHRS, CDR2 YFSETQ. V lost 3 bases to trimming and J lost 3 bases, with 15 bases between them. The CDR3 extends over 16 amino acids. Sequenced here: peripheral blood, sampled in a trial of Ad26.COV2.S vaccine versus placebo. This chain connects TRBV5-1 to TRBJ1-4; possibly TRBD1 for D (5 bases). The sequence was obtained from a person aged 18-60 years who received the Ad26.COV2.S COVID-19 vaccine or a placebo. The CDR3 loop reads CASSSDPRAANEKLFF. Written as DNA, the CDR3 is TGCGCCAGCAGCTCCGACCCCAGGGCGGCTAATGAAAAACTGTTTTTT.